Sequencing of this T cell receptor beta chain was carried out in a study of T cells in Graves' hyperthyroidism and ophthalmopathy. Study observations and caveats: Patients with ophthalmopathy were separated from those with stable hyperthyroidism by a 13 V-J model.

RNA transcripts gave rise to amplified TCR beta CDR3 regions. Initially, a first-round RT-PCR of the TCR CDR3 employed the HTBI primer set. One entry per CDR3 protein, called by TCRdb with MiXCR from the multiplex PCR reads. Here the sample spans 400,000 to 600,000 distinct CDR3 sequences, under 25% being singletons. Patients aged 18 to 65 had newly diagnosed hyperthyroidism that had lasted under 2 months. Patients were excluded because of uncontrolled infection, other autoimmune disease, pregnancy or lactation. Based on clinical symptoms, serum thyroxine and TRAb, thyroid ultrasound and orbital computed tomography, diagnoses were reached. The CDR3 has 12 residues. Trimming removed 8 bases from V and 7 bases from J; junction bases left unmatched: 5. CDR1 is LNHDA and CDR2 is SQIVND in the germline V gene (reference sequence). In its sample, this clonotype was seen many times. Its antigen is undetermined.

The sample comprised blood. The sequence came from a man aged 18 to 29 with Graves' hyperthyroidism. The chain recombines TRBV19 with TRBJ1-5; 7 bases match TRBD1. For the CDR3, the DNA is TGTGCCAGTCAGACAGGGCTGCAGCCCCAGCATTTT. This encodes CASQTGLQPQHF.